The T cell receptor beta chain under discussion was sequenced for a study of low-dose radiotherapy and immunotherapy resistance in tumors. Germline V gene data show CDR1 as SGHNT and CDR2 as YYREEE (reference sequence). The CDR3 is 13 residues long. The ends were cut back, 0 bases at V and 6 bases at J, with 8 bases in the middle. Time point meaning: after trial treatment. The sample's treatment: LDRT plus nivolumab, ipilimumab, low-dose cyclophosphamide and aspirin (RACIN trial). Primers used for first-strand cDNA, a TRAV- and TRBV-specific set, covered both alpha and beta chains. A roughly 20-cycle PCR with a constant-region primer and V-primer adapter amplified TCRs. TCRdb reprocessed the reads with MiXCR, giving one entry per CDR3 protein. The repertoire holds some 100,000 distinct CDR3 sequences, with under 25% as singletons. To note about this clonotype: This likely reflects a read error, since a far larger clone is one base away.

The rearrangement uses TRBV5-4 and TRBJ2-3; D gene unclear. This specimen was PBMCs, taken after low-dose radiotherapy plus immunotherapy. This clonotype originated in a male donor with prostate cancer. The CDR3, as DNA: TGTGCCAGCAGCTTGGGCTGGTCTGATACGCAGTATTTT. This translates into CASSLGWSDTQYF.